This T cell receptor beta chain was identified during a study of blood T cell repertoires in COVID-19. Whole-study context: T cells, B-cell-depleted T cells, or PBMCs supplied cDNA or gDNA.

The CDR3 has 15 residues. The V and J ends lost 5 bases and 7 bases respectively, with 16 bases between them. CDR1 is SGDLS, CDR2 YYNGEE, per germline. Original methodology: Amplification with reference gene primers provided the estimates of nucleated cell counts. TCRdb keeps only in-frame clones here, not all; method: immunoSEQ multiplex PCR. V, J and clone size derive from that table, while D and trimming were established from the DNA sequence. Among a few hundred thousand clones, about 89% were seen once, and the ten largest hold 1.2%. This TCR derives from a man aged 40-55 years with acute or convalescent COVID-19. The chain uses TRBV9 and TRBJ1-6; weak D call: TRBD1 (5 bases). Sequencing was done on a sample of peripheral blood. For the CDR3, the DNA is TGTGCCAGCAGTAGAGGCAGACAGACCAATTCACCCCTCCACTTT. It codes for CASSRGRQTNSPLHF.